This T cell receptor (beta chain) was obtained from a study of vaccination effects on CD4 cells after COVID-19. In the study overall: Sequencing in the ViraFEST assay came after antigen-specific CD4+ T cells had been expanded with viral peptide pools, which were used to stimulate PBMC.

For this clone: Its antigen is not identified.

Study results and caveats: Healthy vaccine recipients' vaccine-induced clones were almost all SARS-CoV-2 mono-reactive. Only a few convalescent patients and no early post-infection timepoints featured in the study.

Once cultured for around 11 days, the cells underwent separation to obtain CD4+ T cells. Neither prior SARS-CoV-2 infection nor positive nucleocapsid antibodies were present in the vaccine recipients. Assay: immunoSEQ multiplex PCR; the TCRdb copy retains only in-frame clones and omits some. Of about 38,000 clones listed, about four fifths are singletons. The sample here was CD4+ T cells from PBMCs cultured without peptide, taken before COVID-19 vaccination. This clonotype originated in a human donor who received a COVID-19 vaccine.

In nucleotides, the CDR3 is TGTGCCAGCAGCCCCCGAGGACAGGGCAATCAGCCCCAGCATTTT. This translates into CASSPRGQGNQPQHF. The rearrangement links TRBV9 to TRBJ1-5; 7 bases line up with TRBD1. With 4 bases clipped from V and 2 bases from J, the junction kept 6 bases outside the gene matches. The CDR3 extends over 15 amino acids. Germline lookup yields CDR1 SGDLS and CDR2 YYNGEE. The full variable domain, with the rest looked up from reference TRBV9 and TRBJ1-5, is DSGVTQTPKHLITATGQRVTLRCSPRSGDLSVYWYQQSLDQGLQFLIQYYNGEERAKGNILERFSAQQFPDLHSELNLSSLELGDSALYFCASSPRGQGNQPQHFGDGTRLSIL.